The 25 T cell receptor beta chains given below trace back to one sample, sequenced in a study of blood T cell repertoires in COVID-19. Repertoires were generated with immunoSEQ multiplex PCR, while TCRdb's copy carries only in-frame clones and drops some. The sample comprises about 180,000 clones, roughly four fifths of which are singletons, and roughly 7.5% rests with the top ten. The sequenced material came from peripheral blood. All receptors derive from a woman aged 65 to 85 with COVID-19, enrolled during active disease.

The chain couples TRBV24-1 to TRBJ1-2; no reliable D call. The germline V and J ends were trimmed by 4 bases and 3 bases, with 8 bases remaining between them. Germline V gene sequence: CDR1 KGHDR, CDR2 SFDVKD. This CDR3 has 13 residues. CDR3 sequence: CATSEATYYGYTF. The DNA of the CDR3 is TGTGCCACCAGTGAGGCCACCTACTATGGCTACACCTTC.

The V and J genes are TRBV28 and TRBJ1-3; no clear D. Germline V CDR1 and CDR2: MDHEN, SYDVKM. The CDR3 totals 14 residues. V dropped 4 bases and J dropped 0 bases, with 7 bases sitting between them. The CDR3 sequence: CASSSTSSGNTIYF. The CDR3 nucleotides read TGTGCCAGCAGTTCTACTAGCTCTGGAAACACCATATATTTT.

V usage is TRBV18 and J usage is TRBJ2-1, with 7 bases fitting TRBD2. Germline V lookup: CDR1 KGHSH, CDR2 LQKENI. V gave up 5 bases and J gave up 7 bases; unmatched junction bases: 8. This CDR3 comprises 14 residues. The CDR3 loop is CASSERDLKNEQFF. The CDR3 nucleotides are TGTGCCAGCTCAGAGCGGGACCTCAAAAATGAGCAGTTCTTC.

This chain uses TRBV29-1 with TRBJ1-2; possibly TRBD1 for D (5 bases). Germline lookup yields CDR1 SQVTM and CDR2 ANQGSEA. The ends were cut back, 3 bases at V and 6 bases at J, with 11 bases in the middle. The CDR3 is made up of 12 amino acids. The CDR3 sequence: CSVEAGLNGYTF. The CDR3 DNA reads as TGCAGCGTTGAGGCAGGGTTGAATGGCTACACCTTC.

The rearrangement links TRBV6-2 or TRBV6-3 to TRBJ1-5; D not certain. The germline gives CDR1 MNHEY, CDR2 SVGEGT. The CDR3 runs 16 residues. V was cut by 6 bases and J by 1 base, with 16 bases left in between. The CDR3 here is CASSFSSGVSNQPQHF. The CDR3 coding sequence is TGTGCCAGCAGCTTCTCCAGCGGAGTCAGCAATCAGCCCCAGCATTTT.

V is TRBV18 and J is TRBJ2-5; 7 nucleotides line up with TRBD1. The trim removed 8 bases at V and 5 bases at J, leaving 8 bases unmatched. The germline V gene has CDR1 KGHSH and CDR2 LQKENI. This CDR3 has 13 residues. The CDR3 loop is CASGQANGETQYF. The CDR3 coding sequence is TGTGCCAGCGGACAGGCTAATGGGGAGACCCAGTACTTC.

This clone was counted only a few times. V gene TRBV24-1 combines with J gene TRBJ2-3, with 8 bases identical to TRBD2. Germline CDR1 is KGHDR and CDR2 is SFDVKD. V lost 4 bases and J lost 4; bases outside the gene matches: 9. This CDR3 is 16 amino acids long. As DNA, the CDR3 is TGTGCCACCAGTGACCCCGGGAGGGGCCGCGCAGATACGCAGTATTTT. This translates into CATSDPGRGRADTQYF.

As regards this clone: A junction boundary mismatches the germline segment, possibly from a read error. The genes are TRBV7-2 and TRBJ1-1; 7 bases map to TRBD1. Germline V CDR1 and CDR2: SGHTA, FQGNSA. The CDR3 is made up of 15 amino acids. Written as DNA, the CDR3 is TGTGCCAGCAGCTCCGAGGGGGCCGCGAACATTGAAGCTTTCTTT. Its protein is CASSSEGAANIEAFF.

This clone has only one observation. The rearrangement links TRBV28 to TRBJ2-1; D unresolved. There are 11 residues in the CDR3. V gave up 5 bases and J gave up 9 bases, with 8 bases separating them. Germline V gene data show CDR1 as MDHEN and CDR2 as SYDVKM. The CDR3 DNA follows: TGTGCCAGCAGTCTCGACACTGAGCAGTTCTTC. It translates to CASSLDTEQFF.

The CDR3 spells CASSLRDRGSREYF. CDR3 coding DNA: TGTGCCAGCAGTCTTCGGGACAGGGGCTCTCGGGAGTACTTC. The V call is TRBV27, the J call TRBJ2-7; 10 nucleotides agree with TRBD1. Germline V gene data show CDR1 as MNHEY and CDR2 as SMNVEV (reference sequence). V lost 5 bases, J lost 11 bases, and 12 bases stayed unmatched. This CDR3 region has 14 residues.

V usage is TRBV5-1 and J usage is TRBJ1-1, with D uncertain. The V and J ends lost 0 bases and 1 base respectively, with 13 bases between them. The CDR3 totals 16 residues. Germline V gene sequence: CDR1 SGHRS, CDR2 YFSETQ. The CDR3 DNA is TGCGCCAGCAGCTTGGATCCAGCGGGCAAGAACACTGAAGCTTTCTTT. Translation: CASSLDPAGKNTEAFF.

J is TRBJ1-1 and V is TRBV19; D ambiguous. Trimming cost V 7 bases and J 0 bases, with 6 bases left between them. The CDR3 is made up of 12 amino acids. CDR1 LNHDA and CDR2 SQIVND come from the germline V gene (reference sequence). The CDR3: CASTTVNTEAFF. Here the CDR3 DNA reads TGTGCCAGTACAACAGTGAACACTGAAGCTTTCTTT.

The chain uses TRBV6-5 and TRBJ2-7; D gene unclear. The V end was cut by 6 bases, the J end by 3 bases, with 12 bases between. In germline, CDR1 is MNHEY, CDR2 SVGAGI. This CDR3 region has 13 residues. CDR3 nucleotides: TGTGCCAGCAGCCGACCGGGTAACTACGAGCAGTACTTC. Translating gives CASSRPGNYEQYF.

V and J are TRBV2 and TRBJ1-3; D gene uncertain. V was clipped by 3 bases and J by 0 bases, with 9 bases between them. Germline V gene sequence: CDR1 SNHLY, CDR2 FYNNEI. The CDR3 runs 15 residues. This CDR3 reads CASSEHSSSGNTIYF. CDR3 bases: TGTGCCAGCAGTGAGCACTCGAGCTCTGGAAACACCATATATTTT.

This chain uses TRBV4-2 with TRBJ1-1, with D perhaps matching TRBD1 (6 bases). Trimming removed 5 bases at V and 0 bases at J, with 19 bases between. The CDR3 has 17 amino acids. Germline CDR1 LGHNA, CDR2 YNFKEQ. DNA for the CDR3: TGTGCCAGCAGCTCCCTCCGGGCAGGGGCAATGAACACTGAAGCTTTCTTT. This sequence encodes CASSSLRAGAMNTEAFF.

The CDR3 sequence is CAISDLNEQFF. The CDR3 DNA follows: TGTGCCATCAGTGATCTGAATGAGCAGTTCTTC. V and J are TRBV10-3 and TRBJ2-1; D uncertain. Germline loops: CDR1 ENHRY, CDR2 SYGVKD. CDR3 length: 11 amino acids. Deletions cut 3 bases from V and 7 bases from J, with 4 bases between.

This clone was seen a few times. The chain has TRBV12-3 or TRBV12-4 and TRBJ1-1; tentative D call: TRBD1 (5 bases). This CDR3 contains 12 residues. V was clipped by 5 bases and J by 3 bases, with 7 bases between them. CDR3 region: CASSPTDTEAFF. The CDR3 nucleotides read TGTGCCAGCAGTCCGACAGACACTGAAGCTTTCTTT.

The J gene is TRBJ2-5, the V gene TRBV5-1; TRBD2 agrees at 7 bases. This CDR3 comprises 13 residues. CDR1 is SGHRS and CDR2 is YFSETQ in the germline V gene. V was clipped by 6 bases and J by 2 bases; unmatched bases: 4. Here the CDR3 DNA reads TGCGCCAGCACCTCCGGGGGGCAAGAGACCCAGTACTTC. Protein: CASTSGGQETQYF.

The chain carries TRBV6-6 and TRBJ2-7; 7 bases fit TRBD1. Per germline, CDR1 MNHNY and CDR2 SVGAGI (reference sequence). The junction had 6 bases not matched to a gene; V was cut back by 5 bases and J by 2 bases. CDR3 length: 14 residues. For the CDR3, the DNA is TGTGCCAGCAGTACCGGGACAGTAACCTACGAGCAGTACTTC. Its translation is CASSTGTVTYEQYF.

The genes are TRBV19 and TRBJ2-2; 8 bases are shared with TRBD1. V shed 5 bases, J shed 6 bases, and the junction held 8 bases outside the gene matches. Per the germline V gene, CDR1 is LNHDA and CDR2 is SQIVND (reference sequence). This CDR3 is built from 15 residues. The CDR3 DNA reads as TGTGCCAGTAGTCCCCTCACAGGGGGACCCGGGGAGCTGTTTTTT. It specifies CASSPLTGGPGELFF.

The chain carries TRBV24-1 and TRBJ1-1; a weak D match, TRBD1 (5 bases). This CDR3 contains 13 residues. Germline CDR1 KGHDR, CDR2 SFDVKD. With 4 bases removed from V and 8 bases from J, the gap between germline ends came to 13 bases. CDR3 coding DNA: TGTGCCACCAGTGACCCTGGGACTGTCGAAGCTTTCTTT. This gives the protein CATSDPGTVEAFF.

The chain joins TRBV11-2 to TRBJ2-7; a weak D match, TRBD1 (5 bases). This CDR3 comprises 16 residues. Germline V CDR1 and CDR2: SGHAT, FQNNGV. The V end was cut by 1 base, the J end by 3 bases, with 16 bases between. CDR3 sequence: CASSLGVGADGYEQYF. The CDR3 region has the DNA TGTGCCAGCAGCTTAGGAGTAGGGGCGGATGGCTACGAGCAGTACTTC.

The rearrangement uses TRBV3-1 (or the pseudogene TRBV3-2) and TRBJ2-7; 7 bases are shared with TRBD1. The germline V gene encodes CDR1 LGHDT and CDR2 YNNKEL (reference sequence). V shed 0 bases and J 2 bases; nucleotides not matched to a gene: 10. There are 17 residues in the CDR3. The CDR3 DNA sequence: TGTGCCAGCAGCCAAGATGTGGGGACAGAGTTACCCTACGAGCAGTACTTC. It codes for CASSQDVGTELPYEQYF.

This sequence joins TRBV27 and TRBJ2-6; the match to TRBD1 covers 8 bases. The length of the CDR3 is 16 residues. Trimming cost V 5 bases and J 2 bases; bases outside gene matches: 5. Germline assignment: CDR1 MNHEY and CDR2 SMNVEV (reference sequence). CDR3 residues: CASSRTGPAGANVLTF. The CDR3 nucleotides read TGTGCCAGCAGTCGGACAGGGCCTGCTGGGGCCAACGTCCTGACTTTC.

This clone was recorded once. The genes are TRBV6-5 and TRBJ1-1; D is undetermined. The CDR3 loop spans 14 amino acids. V was pared by 2 bases and J by 2 bases, with 9 bases between. Per germline, CDR1 MNHEY and CDR2 SVGAGI. This CDR3 reads CASSYDGYNTEAFF. DNA for the CDR3: TGTGCCAGCAGTTACGACGGGTATAACACTGAAGCTTTCTTT.